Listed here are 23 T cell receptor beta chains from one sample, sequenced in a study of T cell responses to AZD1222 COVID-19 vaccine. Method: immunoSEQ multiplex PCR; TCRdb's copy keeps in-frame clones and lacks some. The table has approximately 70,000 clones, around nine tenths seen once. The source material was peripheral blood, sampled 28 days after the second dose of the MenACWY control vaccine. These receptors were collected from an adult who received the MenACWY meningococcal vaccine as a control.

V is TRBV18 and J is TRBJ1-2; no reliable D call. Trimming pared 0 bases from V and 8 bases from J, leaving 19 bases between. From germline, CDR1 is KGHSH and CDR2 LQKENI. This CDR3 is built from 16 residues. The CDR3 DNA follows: TGTGCCAGCTCACCACCCTCCTCCCGACGGTTTATGGGCTACACCTTC. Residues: CASSPPSSRRFMGYTF.

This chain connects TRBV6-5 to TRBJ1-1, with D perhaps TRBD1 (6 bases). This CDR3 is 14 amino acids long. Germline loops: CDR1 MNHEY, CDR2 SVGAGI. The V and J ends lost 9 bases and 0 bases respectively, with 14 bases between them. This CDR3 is CASYLRGLNTEAFF. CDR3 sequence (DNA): TGTGCCAGTTACCTCAGGGGCCTGAACACTGAAGCTTTCTTT.

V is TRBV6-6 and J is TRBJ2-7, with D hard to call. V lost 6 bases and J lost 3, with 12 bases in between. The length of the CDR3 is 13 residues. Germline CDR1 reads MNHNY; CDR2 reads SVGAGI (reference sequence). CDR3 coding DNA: TGTGCCAGCAGCCCCTCGGCCGTCTACGAGCAGTACTTC. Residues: CASSPSAVYEQYF.

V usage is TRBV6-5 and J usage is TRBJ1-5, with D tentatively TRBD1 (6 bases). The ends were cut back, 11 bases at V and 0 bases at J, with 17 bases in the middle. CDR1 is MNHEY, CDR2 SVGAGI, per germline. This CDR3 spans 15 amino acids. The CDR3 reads CASRVGQYSNQPQHF. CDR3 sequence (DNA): TGTGCCTCCCGCGTCGGACAGTATAGCAATCAGCCCCAGCATTTT.

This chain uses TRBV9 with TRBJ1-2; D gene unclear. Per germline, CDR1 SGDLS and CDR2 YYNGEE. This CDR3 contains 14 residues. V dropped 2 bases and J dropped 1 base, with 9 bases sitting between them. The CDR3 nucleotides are TGTGCCAGCAGCGTTTCCCACCATAACTATGGCTACACCTTC. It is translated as CASSVSHHNYGYTF.

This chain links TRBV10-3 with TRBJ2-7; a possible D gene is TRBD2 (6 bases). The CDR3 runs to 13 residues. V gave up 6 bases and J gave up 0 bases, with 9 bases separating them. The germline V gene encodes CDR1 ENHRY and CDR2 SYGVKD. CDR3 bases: TGTGCCATCAGGGGACTGAGCTCCTACGAGCAGTACTTC. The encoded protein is CAIRGLSSYEQYF.

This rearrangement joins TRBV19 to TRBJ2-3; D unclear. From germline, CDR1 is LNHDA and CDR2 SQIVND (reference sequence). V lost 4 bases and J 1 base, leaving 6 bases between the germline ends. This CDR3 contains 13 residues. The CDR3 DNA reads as TGTGCCAGTAGTACGGAGCGCACAGATACGCAGTATTTT. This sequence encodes CASSTERTDTQYF.

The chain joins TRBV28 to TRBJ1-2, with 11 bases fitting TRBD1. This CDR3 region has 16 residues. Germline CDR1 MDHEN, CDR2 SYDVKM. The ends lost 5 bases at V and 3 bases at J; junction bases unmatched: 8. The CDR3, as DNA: TGTGCCAGCAGTCCACCGGGACAGGGGGGGGACTATGGCTACACCTTC. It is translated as CASSPPGQGGDYGYTF.

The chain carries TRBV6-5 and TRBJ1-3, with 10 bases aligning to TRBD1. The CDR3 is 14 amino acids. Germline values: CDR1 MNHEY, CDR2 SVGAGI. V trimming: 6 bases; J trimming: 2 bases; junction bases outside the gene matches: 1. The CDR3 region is CASSGTGAGNTIYF. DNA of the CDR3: TGTGCCAGCAGCGGGACAGGGGCTGGAAACACCATATATTTT.

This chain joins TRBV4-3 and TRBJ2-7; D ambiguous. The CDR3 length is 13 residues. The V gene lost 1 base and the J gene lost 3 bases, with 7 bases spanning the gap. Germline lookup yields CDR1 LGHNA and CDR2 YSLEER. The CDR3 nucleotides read TGCGCCAGCAGCCAAGTAGTCGGCTACGAGCAGTACTTC. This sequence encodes CASSQVVGYEQYF.

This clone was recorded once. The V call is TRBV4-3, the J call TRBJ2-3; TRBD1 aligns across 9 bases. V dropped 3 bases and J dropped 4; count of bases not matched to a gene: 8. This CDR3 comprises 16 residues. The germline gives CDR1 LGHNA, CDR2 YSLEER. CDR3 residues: CASSHHRGQSPDTQYF. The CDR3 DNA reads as TGCGCCAGCAGCCACCACAGGGGGCAATCTCCAGATACGCAGTATTTT.

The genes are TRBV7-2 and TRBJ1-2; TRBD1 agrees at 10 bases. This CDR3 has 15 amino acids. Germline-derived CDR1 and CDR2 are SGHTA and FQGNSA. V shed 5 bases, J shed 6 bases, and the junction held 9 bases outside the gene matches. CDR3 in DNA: TGTGCCAGCAGCCCCCGACAGGGGGCGTCGGATGGCTACACCTTC. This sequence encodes CASSPRQGASDGYTF.

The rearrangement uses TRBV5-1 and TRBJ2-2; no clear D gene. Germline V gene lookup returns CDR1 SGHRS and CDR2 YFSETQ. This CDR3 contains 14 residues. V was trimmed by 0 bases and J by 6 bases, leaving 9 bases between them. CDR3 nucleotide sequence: TGCGCCAGCAGCTTGGTACGTGGGTCCGGGGAGCTGTTTTTT. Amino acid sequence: CASSLVRGSGELFF.

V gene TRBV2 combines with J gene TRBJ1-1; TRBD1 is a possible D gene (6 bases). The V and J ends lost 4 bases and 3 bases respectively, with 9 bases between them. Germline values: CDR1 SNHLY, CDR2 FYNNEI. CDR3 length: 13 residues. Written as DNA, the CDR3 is TGTGCCAGCAGTGTCTCAGGGGACACTGAAGCTTTCTTT. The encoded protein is CASSVSGDTEAFF.

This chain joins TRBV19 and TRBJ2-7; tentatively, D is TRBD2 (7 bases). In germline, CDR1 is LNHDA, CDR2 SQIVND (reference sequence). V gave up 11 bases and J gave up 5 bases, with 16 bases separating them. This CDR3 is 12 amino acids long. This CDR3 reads CACGRGLDEQYF. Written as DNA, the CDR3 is TGTGCCTGCGGGCGGGGGCTCGACGAGCAGTACTTC.

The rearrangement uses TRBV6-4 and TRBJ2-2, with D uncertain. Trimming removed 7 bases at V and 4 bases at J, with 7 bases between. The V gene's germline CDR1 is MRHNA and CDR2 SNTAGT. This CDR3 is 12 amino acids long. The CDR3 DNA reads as TGTGCCAGCATCAATCCCACCGGGGAGCTGTTTTTT. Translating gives CASINPTGELFF.

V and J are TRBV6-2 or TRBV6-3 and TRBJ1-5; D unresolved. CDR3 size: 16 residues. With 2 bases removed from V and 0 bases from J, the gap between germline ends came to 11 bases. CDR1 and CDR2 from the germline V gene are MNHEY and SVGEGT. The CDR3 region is CASSYGPHHSNQPQHF. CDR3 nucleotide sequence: TGTGCCAGCAGTTACGGCCCCCATCATAGCAATCAGCCCCAGCATTTT.

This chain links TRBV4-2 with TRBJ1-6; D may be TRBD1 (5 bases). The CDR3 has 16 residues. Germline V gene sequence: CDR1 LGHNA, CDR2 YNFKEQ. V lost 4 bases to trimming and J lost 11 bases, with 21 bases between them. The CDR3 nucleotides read TGTGCCAGCAGCCGCGGCAGGGATGGATCCTTGGCACCCCTCCACTTT. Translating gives CASSRGRDGSLAPLHF.

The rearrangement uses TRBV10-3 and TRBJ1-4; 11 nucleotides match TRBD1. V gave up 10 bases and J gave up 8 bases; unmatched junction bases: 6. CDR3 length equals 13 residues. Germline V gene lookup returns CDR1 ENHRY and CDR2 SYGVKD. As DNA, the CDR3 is TGTGCCACATCGGGACAGGGGGGCGAAAAACTGTTTTTT. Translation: CATSGQGGEKLFF.

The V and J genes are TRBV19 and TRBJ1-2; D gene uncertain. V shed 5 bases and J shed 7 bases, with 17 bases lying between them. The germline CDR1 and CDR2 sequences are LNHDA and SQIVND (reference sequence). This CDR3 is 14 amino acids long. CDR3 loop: CASSDSGRRGGYTF. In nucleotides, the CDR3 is TGTGCCAGTAGTGACTCGGGCCGTCGCGGTGGCTACACCTTC.

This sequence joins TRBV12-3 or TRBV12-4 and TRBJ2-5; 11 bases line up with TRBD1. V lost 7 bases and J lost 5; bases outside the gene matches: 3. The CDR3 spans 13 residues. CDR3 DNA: TGTGCCAGCATGGGACAGGGGGGGGAGACCCAGTACTTC. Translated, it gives CASMGQGGETQYF.

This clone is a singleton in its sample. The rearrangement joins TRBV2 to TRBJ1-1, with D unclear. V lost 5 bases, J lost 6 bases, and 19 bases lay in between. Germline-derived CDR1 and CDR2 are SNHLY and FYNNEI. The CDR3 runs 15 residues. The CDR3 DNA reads TGTGCCAGCAGTACTAACGATGGCGAATTCTCTGAAGCTTTCTTT. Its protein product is CASSTNDGEFSEAFF. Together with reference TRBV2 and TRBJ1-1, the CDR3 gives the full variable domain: EPEVTQTPSHQVTQMGQEVILRCVPISNHLYFYWYRQILGQKVEFLVSFYNNEISEKSEIFDDQFSVERPDGSNFTLKIRSTKLEDSAMYFCASSTNDGEFSEAFFGQGTRLTVV.

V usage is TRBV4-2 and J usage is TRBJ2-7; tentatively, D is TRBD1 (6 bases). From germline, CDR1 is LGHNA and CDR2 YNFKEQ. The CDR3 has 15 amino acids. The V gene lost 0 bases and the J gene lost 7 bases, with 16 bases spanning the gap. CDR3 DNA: TGTGCCAGCAGCCAAGAAGGGCACCAGGGGCGAGAGCAGTACTTC. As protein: CASSQEGHQGREQYF.